These 21 T cell receptor beta chains share one sample of origin, sequenced in a study of T-cell reconstitution after alpha-beta-depleted transplantation in children. TCRbeta library construction was performed incorporating unique molecular identifiers. TCRdb reprocessed the PCR reads with MiXCR, giving one entry per CDR3 protein. Counted here are 200,000 to 300,000 distinct CDR3 sequences, about 12% occurring once; the ten biggest clones make up over 2%. Here the sequenced sample was PBMCs from the stem cell graft donor, taken from the stem cell graft. Source of these receptors: a human donor who donated a stem cell graft to a child with acute lymphoblastic leukemia.

A word on this clonotype: A single base separates this from a much larger clone, so it may be a read error. CDR3 bases: TGTGCCAGCCTCACCCCCCGGACGCACACTGAAGCTTTCTTT. This encodes CASLTPRTHTEAFF. V usage is TRBV12-3 or TRBV12-4 and J usage is TRBJ1-1; the D is unclear. V was pared by 8 bases and J by 3 bases, with 16 bases between. The CDR3 totals 14 residues.

This clonotype was recorded many times. V is TRBV29-1 and J is TRBJ2-7; weak D call: TRBD2 (6 bases). The V end was cut by 7 bases, the J end by 2 bases, with 12 bases between. The CDR3 totals 12 residues. The V gene's germline CDR1 is SQVTM and CDR2 ANQGSEA. CDR3 nucleotide sequence: TGCAGCGGGGGGGACGGAACCTACGAGCAGTACTTC. Translation gives CSGGDGTYEQYF.

This clonotype was seen repeatedly, ten times or more. CDR3 DNA sequence: TGTGCCATCAGATTACCGGGACAGGGCACAACGGCGTCTGGAAACACCATATATTTT. Translating it yields CAIRLPGQGTTASGNTIYF. The rearrangement uses TRBV10-3 and TRBJ1-3, with 9 bases that match TRBD1. V trimming: 6 bases; J trimming: 1 base; junction bases outside the gene matches: 16. The CDR3 sequence is 19 residues long. CDR1 is ENHRY and CDR2 is SYGVKD in the germline V gene.

The table lists this clonotype with many counts. The CDR3 is CSSTLRENTEAFF. CDR3 coding DNA: TGCAGCTCGACTCTCAGGGAGAACACTGAAGCTTTCTTT. The chain recombines TRBV29-1 with TRBJ1-1, with D perhaps matching TRBD1 (5 bases). The V gene lost 8 bases and the J gene lost 1 base, with 14 bases spanning the gap. The CDR3 loop spans 13 amino acids. Germline CDR1 is SQVTM and CDR2 is ANQGSEA.

This clonotype was picked up many times. V usage is TRBV20-1 and J usage is TRBJ2-1; 7 bases agree with TRBD2. V trimming: 2 bases; J trimming: 8 bases; junction bases outside the gene matches: 21. Per the germline V gene, CDR1 is DFQATT and CDR2 is SNEGSKA (reference sequence). The CDR3 runs to 18 residues. CDR3 sequence (DNA): TGCAGTGCTAGAAACTTAGCGGGCCGGAATCCCTACAACGATGAGCAGTTCTTC. This translates into CSARNLAGRNPYNDEQFF.

The table lists this clonotype with many counts. The rearrangement joins TRBV27 to TRBJ2-5, with TRBD1 matching over 9 bases. Germline lookup yields CDR1 MNHEY and CDR2 SMNVEV (reference sequence). With V trimmed by 3 bases and J by 5 bases, 7 bases remained unmatched. The CDR3 has 15 amino acids. CDR3 protein: CASSLGTGMSETQYF. CDR3 coding DNA: TGTGCCAGCAGTTTGGGGACAGGGATGAGTGAGACCCAGTACTTC.

At least ten counts were recorded for this clonotype. The chain combines TRBV29-1 with TRBJ2-1, with TRBD1 identical over 10 bases. Per the germline V gene, CDR1 is SQVTM and CDR2 is ANQGSEA. The CDR3 runs 14 residues. With 0 bases clipped from V and 6 bases from J, the junction kept 2 bases outside the gene matches. CDR3 sequence reads: CSVEDRTGGNEQFF. Here the CDR3 DNA reads TGCAGCGTTGAAGATAGGACAGGGGGCAATGAGCAGTTCTTC.

This clonotype was detected a few times. This sequence joins TRBV19 and TRBJ2-1, with D perhaps assigned TRBD1 or TRBD2 (6 bases each). V lost 7 bases, J lost 7 bases, and 20 bases lay in between. Germline V gene data show CDR1 as LNHDA and CDR2 as SQIVND (reference sequence). This CDR3 is built from 15 residues. CDR3: CASTPVGGAKNEQFF. The CDR3 nucleotides read TGTGCCAGTACCCCTGTGGGGGGCGCGAAGAATGAGCAGTTCTTC.

The chain joins TRBV29-1 to TRBJ2-7; D remains unclear. Germline V gene sequence: CDR1 SQVTM, CDR2 ANQGSEA. The length of the CDR3 is 12 residues. Trimming removed 8 bases from V and 2 bases from J, with 13 bases in between. The CDR3 nucleotides are TGCAGCTTCCAAGGGCTGACCTACGAGCAGTACTTC. Translated, it gives CSFQGLTYEQYF.

This clonotype was found many times. This chain joins TRBV10-3 and TRBJ1-6; tentatively, D is TRBD1 (6 bases). The CDR3 has 16 amino acids. Between the trimmed V and J ends, which lost 2 bases and 7 bases, there was a span of 15 bases. Germline values: CDR1 ENHRY, CDR2 SYGVKD. This CDR3 is CAISEEPRGANSPLHF. CDR3 nucleotides: TGTGCCATCAGTGAGGAACCCAGGGGCGCGAATTCACCCCTCCACTTT.

The sample holds many counts of this clonotype. V and J are TRBV5-1 and TRBJ2-3, with 8 bases identical to TRBD1. CDR3 size: 14 residues. Trimming removed 5 bases from V and 2 bases from J; junction bases left unmatched: 4. CDR1 is SGHRS and CDR2 is YFSETQ in the germline V gene. The DNA for the CDR3 is TGCGCCAGCAGGCCAGGGGGCTCCACAGATACGCAGTATTTT. Protein: CASRPGGSTDTQYF.

This clonotype was observed at least ten times. The V call is TRBV21-1, the J call TRBJ1-6. TRBV21-1 is a pseudogene locus. CDR3 size: 18 residues. The CDR3 DNA follows: TGTGCCAGCAGCAAAGACAGCTCGGCGGCCTCCTATAATTCACCCCTCCACTTT. Its translation: CASSKDSSAASYNSPLHF.

The sample holds many counts of this clonotype. This chain joins TRBV29-1 and TRBJ1-5, with D unresolved. CDR3 length equals 13 residues. V shed 4 bases and J shed 2 bases, with 9 bases lying between them. Germline CDR1 and CDR2: SQVTM and ANQGSEA. In DNA form, the CDR3 reads TGCAGCGTTGCGGACCAACGCAATCAGCCCCAGCATTTT. It translates to CSVADQRNQPQHF.

This clonotype was recorded many times. The chain couples TRBV7-9 to TRBJ2-4, with D perhaps being TRBD1 or TRBD2 (5 bases each). V was pared by 5 bases and J by 0 bases, with 17 bases between. The germline CDR1 and CDR2 sequences are SEHNR and FQNEAQ (reference sequence). The CDR3 length is 17 residues. The CDR3 DNA follows: TGTGCCAGCAGCCCACCAACCGGGGACCTAGCCAAAAACATTCAGTACTTC. Translating gives CASSPPTGDLAKNIQYF.

This clonotype occurred many times. The chain couples TRBV5-1 to TRBJ2-2; D gene uncertain. The CDR3 sequence is 14 residues long. CDR1 is SGHRS and CDR2 is YFSETQ in the germline V gene. Trimming shortened V by 3 bases and J by 7 bases, and 13 bases separated the two germline ends. Here the CDR3 reads CASSSSRLGGELFF. CDR3 DNA sequence: TGCGCCAGCAGCTCCAGCAGGCTCGGCGGGGAGCTGTTTTTT.

In its sample, this clonotype was seen many times. The chain employs TRBV11-2 and TRBJ2-3, with a weak D call TRBD2 (5 bases). Germline V CDR1 and CDR2: SGHAT, FQNNGV. The V and J ends lost 4 bases and 7 bases respectively, with 21 bases between them. This CDR3 has 16 amino acids. For the CDR3, the DNA is TGTGCCAGCAGCTCTCGGGGTGCGCGGCCCGGAAATACGCAGTATTTT. This encodes CASSSRGARPGNTQYF.

This chain uses TRBV5-1 with TRBJ2-1; TRBD2 agrees at 12 bases. The germline V gene encodes CDR1 SGHRS and CDR2 YFSETQ. The V segment lost 1 base and the J segment 6 bases; nucleotides outside the gene matches: 5. This CDR3 spans 16 amino acids. The CDR3 is CASSLRSSGGVNEQFF. The CDR3 coding sequence is TGCGCCAGCAGCTTGCGGTCTAGCGGGGGGGTCAATGAGCAGTTCTTC. Full variable domain (missing parts from reference TRBV5-1 and TRBJ2-1): KAGVTQTPRYLIKTRGQQVTLSCSPISGHRSVSWYQQTPGQGLQFLFEYFSETQRNKGNFPGRFSGRQFSNSRSEMNVSTLELGDSALYLCASSLRSSGGVNEQFFGPGTRLTVL.

This clonotype was counted ten times or more. The chain's CDR3 is CASSQEETQYF. The CDR3 DNA is TGTGCCAGCAGCCAGGAAGAGACCCAGTACTTC. V and J are TRBV6-6 and TRBJ2-5; D is unclear. The CDR3 is 11 amino acids. Germline loops: CDR1 MNHNY, CDR2 SVGAGI (reference sequence). The V gene lost 6 bases and the J gene lost 3 bases, with 5 bases spanning the gap.

In the case of this clonotype: This may be a read error, as it is one base from a much larger clone. The chain combines TRBV9 with TRBJ2-3; D gene uncertain. CDR3 length: 14 residues. The germline V gene encodes CDR1 SGDLS and CDR2 YYNGEE. CDR3 sequence: CASSVGGYTNTQYF. CDR3 nucleotide sequence: TGTGCCAGCAGCGTAGGAGGTTACACAAATACGCAGTATTTT.

The V gene is TRBV4-2, the J gene TRBJ2-7; 9 nucleotides match TRBD2. Germline V gene sequence: CDR1 LGHNA, CDR2 YNFKEQ. V lost 4 bases, J lost 0 bases, and 10 bases stayed unmatched. This CDR3 is built from 17 residues. The chain's CDR3 is CASSRTRSAGGSYEQYF. The DNA for the CDR3 is TGTGCCAGCAGCCGCACCCGTTCAGCGGGAGGCTCCTACGAGCAGTACTTC.

This clonotype was counted ten times or more. The chain joins TRBV25-1 to TRBJ2-1, with D possibly being TRBD1 (7 bases). CDR1 and CDR2 from the germline V gene are MGHDK and SYGVNS. V was trimmed by 6 bases and J by 4 bases, leaving 16 bases between them. This CDR3 has 15 residues. CDR3 loop: CASRTTQGGYNEQFF. The CDR3, as DNA: TGTGCCAGCAGAACGACCCAGGGGGGATACAATGAGCAGTTCTTC.